Each of the 21 T cell receptor beta chains below was sequenced from the same sample in a study of blood T cell repertoires in COVID-19 (dated by TCRdb to 2018 to 2021). Library preparation was by the immunoSEQ multiplex PCR assay. Imported from immuneACCESS, the table was reduced by TCRdb to in-frame sequences with V and J called. These copies leave out some clones; in studies compared against another copy, an unresolved V gene accounts for under half, and the cause of the remainder is not known. A total of 200,000 to 300,000 clones appear in this sample, 84% of them only once. Of the sample, more than 4% falls within the top ten clones. Input material: peripheral blood. The receptor source for this set is a man aged 45-65 years with acute or convalescent COVID-19.

The chain has TRBV16 and TRBJ1-4; 7 bases are a match to TRBD1. This CDR3 contains 16 residues. Germline values: CDR1 KGHSY, CDR2 FQNENV. V dropped 0 bases and J dropped 5; count of bases not matched to a gene: 6. The DNA for the CDR3 is TGTGCCAGCAGCCAATCAATCGAACAGGGGAATGAAAAACTGTTTTTT. This translates into CASSQSIEQGNEKLFF.

Only one count was recorded for this clone. The rearrangement uses TRBV6-6 and TRBJ2-3, with TRBD2 matching over 8 bases. The CDR3 runs to 16 residues. Unmatched junction bases numbered 8, after V lost 0 bases and J lost 6 bases. Per germline, CDR1 MNHNY and CDR2 SVGAGI (reference sequence). The CDR3 spells CASSYSSERGWDTQYF. The CDR3 coding sequence is TGTGCCAGCAGTTACTCCTCTGAGCGGGGGTGGGATACGCAGTATTTT.

This chain joins TRBV19 and TRBJ1-2; 9 positions agree with TRBD1. The trim removed 7 bases at V and 5 bases at J, leaving 5 bases unmatched. The CDR3 is 13 amino acids. Germline V gene lookup returns CDR1 LNHDA and CDR2 SQIVND (reference sequence). The CDR3, as DNA: TGTGCCAGTAAGGGACAGGGTCGTTATGGCTACACCTTC. It is translated as CASKGQGRYGYTF.

The chain links TRBV5-6 to TRBJ2-3; D might be TRBD1 (5 bases). The CDR3 has 16 amino acids. V was cut by 1 base and J by 0 bases, with 12 bases left in between. CDR1 and CDR2 from the germline V gene are SGHDT and YYEEEE. CDR3 sequence (DNA): TGTGCCAGCAGCTTGACGGCGGACACAAGCACAGATACGCAGTATTTT. It is translated as CASSLTADTSTDTQYF.

This clone is a singleton in its sample. The chain recombines TRBV11-1 with TRBJ2-2; a possible D gene is TRBD1 (6 bases). Germline-derived CDR1 and CDR2 are SGHAT and FQDESV (reference sequence). The CDR3 is made up of 14 amino acids. V lost 4 bases and J lost 5, with 11 bases in between. The CDR3 bases are TGTGCCAGCAGCTCACGAAGGGGGACCGGGGAGCTGTTTTTT. As protein: CASSSRRGTGELFF.

V is TRBV6-6 and J is TRBJ1-1; 7 nucleotides line up with TRBD1. Germline V CDR1 and CDR2: MNHNY, SVGAGI (reference sequence). The trim removed 7 bases at V and 5 bases at J, leaving 10 bases unmatched. The CDR3 length is 14 residues. DNA for the CDR3: TGTGCCAGCATCCGAGGACAGGCGGGAACTGAAGCTTTCTTT. This sequence encodes CASIRGQAGTEAFF.

The chain employs TRBV5-1 and TRBJ1-2; 8 bases agree with TRBD1. CDR1 is SGHRS and CDR2 is YFSETQ in the germline V gene. The CDR3 totals 14 residues. V lost 5 bases and J lost 4; bases outside the gene matches: 7. The CDR3 loop reads CASRSTGVSYGYTF. The CDR3 region has the DNA TGCGCCAGCAGATCGACAGGGGTCAGCTATGGCTACACCTTC.

The chain employs TRBV19 and TRBJ2-3, with 12 bases aligning to TRBD2. Germline CDR1 is LNHDA and CDR2 is SQIVND (reference sequence). V lost 4 bases, J lost 6 bases, and 11 bases stayed unmatched. This CDR3 comprises 17 residues. CDR3 sequence: CASSTLGLAGSTDTQYF. CDR3 DNA: TGTGCCAGTAGTACACTAGGACTAGCGGGGTCCACGGATACGCAGTATTTT.

J is TRBJ1-3 and V is TRBV7-3; D call uncertain. V lost 2 bases to trimming and J lost 4 bases, with 12 bases between them. Per germline, CDR1 SGHTA and CDR2 FQGTGA. The CDR3 runs 15 residues. CDR3 region: CASSLEVSGGNTIYF. Written as DNA, the CDR3 is TGTGCCAGCAGCTTAGAAGTCTCGGGGGGAAACACCATATATTTT.

This sequence joins TRBV6-1 and TRBJ1-3; possibly TRBD1 for D (5 bases). The CDR3 loop spans 16 amino acids. Germline values: CDR1 MNHNS, CDR2 SASEGT. Trimming removed 2 bases at V and 1 base at J, with 12 bases between. In DNA form, the CDR3 reads TGTGCCAGCAGTGAATCTTTGGGGGGGTCTGGAAACACCATATATTTT. The encoded protein is CASSESLGGSGNTIYF.

V is TRBV2 and J is TRBJ2-7; D gene ambiguous. This CDR3 has 13 residues. Trimming left V 3 bases short and J 2 bases short, with 8 bases between. Germline V gives CDR1 SNHLY, CDR2 FYNNEI. The CDR3 protein is CASSDGLAYEQYF. CDR3 nucleotides: TGTGCCAGCAGTGATGGTCTAGCCTACGAGCAGTACTTC.

The chain joins TRBV10-3 to TRBJ2-5; 9 positions agree with TRBD2. Trimming removed 7 bases from V and 5 bases from J; junction bases left unmatched: 11. Germline V gives CDR1 ENHRY, CDR2 SYGVKD. CDR3 length: 15 residues. CDR3 bases: TGTGCCATCACCCCAGGGCGGGGGGGCGGCGAGACCCAGTACTTC. It yields the protein CAITPGRGGGETQYF.

The rearrangement joins TRBV9 to TRBJ2-1, with a weak D call TRBD2 (7 bases). Germline loops: CDR1 SGDLS, CDR2 YYNGEE. Trimming pared 4 bases from V and 5 bases from J, leaving 19 bases between. The CDR3 has 16 amino acids. The CDR3 DNA sequence: TGTGCCAGCAGCCCCTATGGGGGGGCTACAGACAATGAGCAGTTCTTC. Amino acids: CASSPYGGATDNEQFF. The entire variable domain, with the rest obtained from reference TRBV9 and TRBJ2-1, is as follows: DSGVTQTPKHLITATGQRVTLRCSPRSGDLSVYWYQQSLDQGLQFLIQYYNGEERAKGNILERFSAQQFPDLHSELNLSSLELGDSALYFCASSPYGGATDNEQFFGPGTRLTVL.

This chain joins TRBV19 and TRBJ1-6, with 7 bases identical to TRBD1. Germline-derived CDR1 and CDR2 are LNHDA and SQIVND (reference sequence). The V and J ends lost 5 bases and 10 bases, in that order; junction bases with no gene match: 8. The CDR3 is made up of 14 amino acids. The chain's CDR3 is CASSAQGTSSPLHF. CDR3 DNA: TGTGCCAGTAGTGCACAGGGGACCAGCTCACCCCTCCACTTT.

This clone appeared a single time. This chain connects TRBV28 to TRBJ2-3; 9 nucleotides align to TRBD2. There are 15 residues in the CDR3. The V and J ends lost 3 bases and 4 bases, in that order; junction bases with no gene match: 5. The germline CDR1 and CDR2 sequences are MDHEN and SYDVKM. This CDR3 is CASSLEREDPDTQYF. As DNA, the CDR3 is TGTGCCAGCAGTTTGGAGCGGGAGGACCCAGATACGCAGTATTTT.

The V and J genes are TRBV11-1 and TRBJ2-1; 8 bases match TRBD1. V gave up 5 bases and J gave up 6 bases; unmatched junction bases: 3. This CDR3 has 13 residues. Germline V gene sequence: CDR1 SGHAT, CDR2 FQDESV (reference sequence). The CDR3 coding sequence is TGTGCCAGCAGCGCGGGACAGGTCAATGAGCAGTTCTTC. Amino acids: CASSAGQVNEQFF.

The rearrangement links TRBV19 to TRBJ2-1; 7 nucleotides line up with TRBD2. CDR1 and CDR2 (germline): LNHDA, SQIVND (reference sequence). Unmatched junction bases numbered 11, after V lost 3 bases and J lost 0 bases. CDR3 size: 18 residues. The CDR3 sequence: CASSIIIQRGPSYNEQFF. The DNA of the CDR3 is TGTGCCAGTAGTATTATCATCCAGCGGGGACCCTCCTACAATGAGCAGTTCTTC. The full variable domain, its missing parts supplied by reference TRBV19 and TRBJ2-1, is DGGITQSPKYLFRKEGQNVTLSCEQNLNHDAMYWYRQDPGQGLRLIYYSQIVNDFQKGDIAEGYSVSREKKESFPLTVTSAQKNPTAFYLCASSIIIQRGPSYNEQFFGPGTRLTVL.

The J gene is TRBJ2-1, the V gene TRBV4-1; 8 positions match TRBD2. Trimming cost V 3 bases and J 3 bases; bases outside gene matches: 1. The CDR3 has 14 residues. Germline CDR1 and CDR2: MGHRA and YSYEKL. CDR3 nucleotides: TGCGCCAGCAGCCATCGGGAGGGCTACAATGAGCAGTTCTTC. Amino acid sequence: CASSHREGYNEQFF.

This clone was recorded only once. The chain employs TRBV7-3 and TRBJ2-2; 7 bases are a match to TRBD1. Germline lookup yields CDR1 SGHTA and CDR2 FQGTGA. V shed 5 bases and J 4 bases; nucleotides not matched to a gene: 7. The CDR3 is made up of 15 amino acids. The CDR3 nucleotides are TGTGCCAGCAGCCCGAGACAGGGTACCACCGGGGAGCTGTTTTTT. Its translation: CASSPRQGTTGELFF.

The J gene is TRBJ1-3, the V gene TRBV4-1; D gene uncertain. The germline CDR1 and CDR2 sequences are MGHRA and YSYEKL. V lost 0 bases and J 4 bases, leaving 13 bases between the germline ends. The CDR3 spans 16 residues. Written as DNA, the CDR3 is TGCGCCAGCAGCCAAGATCCGGGAAGTTCGGGAAACACCATATATTTT. Amino acid sequence: CASSQDPGSSGNTIYF.

This rearrangement joins TRBV5-6 to TRBJ1-2, with TRBD1 identical over 7 bases. Unmatched junction bases numbered 5, after V lost 4 bases and J lost 2 bases. Per germline, CDR1 SGHDT and CDR2 YYEEEE. The CDR3 loop spans 14 amino acids. CDR3 sequence reads: CASSRGQPNYGYTF. CDR3 DNA sequence: TGTGCCAGCAGCAGGGGACAGCCGAACTATGGCTACACCTTC.